This T cell receptor (beta chain) comes out of a study of T-cell memory formation after mild COVID-19. TCRdb used MiXCR to reprocess the 5' RACE reads, holding one entry per CDR3 protein. The sample includes approximately 570,000 distinct CDR3 sequences, 18% of them seen just once. Sequencing used PBMCs or a T cell subset sorted from them (not recorded which). This sequence was found in an adult woman who had mild COVID-19 (a few samples of this study predate the infection). Cell type and time point are not known.

The CDR3 DNA sequence: TGTGCCAGCAGCTTAGTTATTTACAATGAGCAGTTCTTC. Its translation is CASSLVIYNEQFF. The genes are TRBV11-3 and TRBJ2-1; D gene uncertain. This CDR3 comprises 13 residues. The V gene lost 1 base and the J gene lost 4 bases, with 5 bases spanning the gap. Germline CDR1 SGHNT, CDR2 YENEEA.